This T cell receptor (beta chain) was found in a study of T cell responses to AZD1222 COVID-19 vaccine. In germline, CDR1 is LNHDA, CDR2 SQIVND (reference sequence). CDR3 size: 14 residues. V shed 5 bases and J 7 bases; nucleotides not matched to a gene: 6. The table came from immunoSEQ multiplex PCR; TCRdb's copy has only in-frame clones and leaves some out. Of roughly 120,000 clones listed, roughly nine tenths are singletons. This chain links TRBV19 with TRBJ2-1, with 9 nucleotides matching TRBD2. This sequence was found in an adult in good health. Sequenced here: peripheral blood, sampled on day 0 of AZD1222 vaccination. As DNA, the CDR3 is TGTGCCAGTAGTTTCAGCGGGGGGCCAAATGAGCAGTTCTTC. Protein sequence: CASSFSGGPNEQFF. Looking up the rest from reference TRBV19 and TRBJ2-1 gives the full variable domain: DGGITQSPKYLFRKEGQNVTLSCEQNLNHDAMYWYRQDPGQGLRLIYYSQIVNDFQKGDIAEGYSVSREKKESFPLTVTSAQKNPTAFYLCASSFSGGPNEQFFGPGTRLTVL.